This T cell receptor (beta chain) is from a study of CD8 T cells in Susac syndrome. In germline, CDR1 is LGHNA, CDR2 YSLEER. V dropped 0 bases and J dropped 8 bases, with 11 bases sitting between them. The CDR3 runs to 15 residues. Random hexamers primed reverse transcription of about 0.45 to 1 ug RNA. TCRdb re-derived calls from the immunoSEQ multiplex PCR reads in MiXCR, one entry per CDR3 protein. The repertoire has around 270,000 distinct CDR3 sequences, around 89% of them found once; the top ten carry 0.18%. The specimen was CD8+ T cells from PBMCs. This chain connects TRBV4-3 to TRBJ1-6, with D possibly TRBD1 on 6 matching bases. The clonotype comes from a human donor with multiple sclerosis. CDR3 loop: CASSQEAGDYSPLHF. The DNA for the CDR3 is TGCGCCAGCAGCCAAGAAGCAGGGGACTATTCACCCCTCCACTTT.